The next 29 T cell receptor beta chains were all read from a single sample in a study of siplizumab effects on memory and regulatory T cells. This table comes from immunoSEQ multiplex PCR, and its TCRdb copy is limited to in-frame clones, with some not included. The table lists about 100,000 clones, roughly nine tenths of them singletons. The sample consisted of Tregs sorted from blood. Receptor source: a human donor in good health.

The V call is TRBV6-6, the J call TRBJ2-2; D not resolved. Trimming left V 7 bases short and J 5 bases short, with 11 bases between. Looked up from germline, CDR1 is MNHNY and CDR2 is SVGAGI (reference sequence). The CDR3 totals 13 residues. This chain's CDR3 is CASNGLLTGELFF. For the CDR3, the DNA is TGTGCCAGCAATGGCCTTTTGACCGGGGAGCTGTTTTTT.

The chain recombines TRBV7-3 with TRBJ2-1; D may correspond to TRBD1 or TRBD2 (5 bases each). The ends were cut back, 5 bases at V and 1 base at J, with 21 bases in the middle. CDR3 length: 18 residues. In germline, CDR1 is SGHTA, CDR2 FQGTGA. CDR3 DNA: TGTGCCAGCAGCGCATACTACACCGGGGCCTTTTCCTACAATGAGCAGTTCTTC. It codes for CASSAYYTGAFSYNEQFF.

The V and J genes are TRBV10-3 and TRBJ2-6, with D perhaps TRBD1 (6 bases). V was trimmed by 2 bases and J by 0 bases, leaving 14 bases between them. This CDR3 is 18 amino acids long. The germline gives CDR1 ENHRY, CDR2 SYGVKD. CDR3 sequence reads: CAISERRGLSSGANVLTF. The CDR3 nucleotides are TGTGCCATCAGTGAGCGCAGGGGCCTAAGCTCTGGGGCCAACGTCCTGACTTTC.

This rearrangement joins TRBV7-9 to TRBJ2-1, with D tentatively TRBD1 or TRBD2 (5 bases each). Trimming took 3 bases from V and 4 from J, leaving 16 bases between them. CDR1 is SEHNR and CDR2 is FQNEAQ in the germline V gene (reference sequence). CDR3 size: 16 residues. The CDR3 loop reads CASSLGPQGGYNEQFF. CDR3 in DNA: TGTGCCAGCAGCTTGGGACCCCAAGGAGGATACAATGAGCAGTTCTTC.

This chain uses TRBV5-5 with TRBJ2-3; TRBD2 is a possible D gene (5 bases). The CDR3 runs 13 residues. The germline V and J ends were trimmed by 1 base and 10 bases, with 13 bases remaining between them. Germline V lookup: CDR1 SGHKS, CDR2 YYEKEE (reference sequence). CDR3 region: CASSLWFSGAQYF. DNA for the CDR3: TGTGCCAGCAGCTTGTGGTTCAGCGGTGCGCAGTATTTT. Filled out from reference TRBV5-5 and TRBJ2-3, the complete variable domain reads DAGVTQSPTHLIKTRGQQVTLRCSPISGHKSVSWYQQVLGQGPQFIFQYYEKEERGRGNFPDRFSARQFPNYSSELNVNALLLGDSALYLCASSLWFSGAQYFGPGTRLTVL.

The DNA of the CDR3 is TGTGCCAGCACTGTTTCTATGGGGGGCACAGATACGCAGTATTTT. Translated, it gives CASTVSMGGTDTQYF. V usage is TRBV6-1 and J usage is TRBJ2-3; D could derive from TRBD1 or TRBD2 (5 bases each). The V gene lost 7 bases and the J gene lost 1 base, with 15 bases spanning the gap. Germline values: CDR1 MNHNS, CDR2 SASEGT. CDR3 length: 15 residues.

This chain connects TRBV5-4 to TRBJ1-2; tentative D call: TRBD1 (5 bases). Germline loops: CDR1 SGHNT, CDR2 YYREEE (reference sequence). Trimming took off 2 bases at V and 9 bases at J, with 14 bases between the two ends. This CDR3 region has 13 residues. For the CDR3, the DNA is TGTGCCAGCAGCTTTTCGACAGCGATAAGCTACACCTTC. Encoded protein: CASSFSTAISYTF. Looking up the rest from reference TRBV5-4 and TRBJ1-2 gives the full variable domain: ETGVTQSPTHLIKTRGQQVTLRCSSQSGHNTVSWYQQALGQGPQFIFQYYREEENGRGNFPPRFSGLQFPNYSSELNVNALELDDSALYLCASSFSTAISYTFGSGTRLTVV.

DNA for the CDR3: TGTGCCAGCAGCTTGACCGGCCGGTTTGAAGCTTTCTTT. Translation gives CASSLTGRFEAFF. The J gene is TRBJ1-1, the V gene TRBV7-2; D uncertain. Per germline, CDR1 SGHTA and CDR2 FQGNSA. V dropped 3 bases and J dropped 7 bases, with 12 bases sitting between them. CDR3 size: 13 residues.

The gene calls are TRBV10-1 and TRBJ2-2; D unresolved. CDR3 length equals 14 residues. V lost 3 bases and J lost 0, with 5 bases in between. In germline, CDR1 is WNHNN, CDR2 SYGVQD (reference sequence). CDR3 loop: CASSEQPNTGELFF. The CDR3 bases are TGCGCCAGCAGTGAACAACCGAACACCGGGGAGCTGTTTTTT.

This clone was seen only once. The chain combines TRBV6-1 with TRBJ2-3; 7 nucleotides line up with TRBD1. The ends lost 6 bases at V and 4 bases at J; junction bases unmatched: 1. The CDR3 contains 12 residues. The germline V gene encodes CDR1 MNHNS and CDR2 SASEGT. Here the CDR3 DNA reads TGTGCCAGCAGGCAGGGGGCAGATACGCAGTATTTT. Residues: CASRQGADTQYF.

The chain carries TRBV19 and TRBJ2-2; the match to TRBD2 covers 14 bases. The CDR3 is 17 residues long. V lost 4 bases to trimming and J lost 5 bases; unmatched junction nucleotides: 6. In germline, CDR1 is LNHDA, CDR2 SQIVND (reference sequence). The CDR3 DNA follows: TGTGCCAGTAGTAGGAGACTAGCGGGAGGGCAAACCGGGGAGCTGTTTTTT. Its translation: CASSRRLAGGQTGELFF. Supplemented by reference TRBV19 and TRBJ2-2, the full variable domain reads DGGITQSPKYLFRKEGQNVTLSCEQNLNHDAMYWYRQDPGQGLRLIYYSQIVNDFQKGDIAEGYSVSREKKESFPLTVTSAQKNPTAFYLCASSRRLAGGQTGELFFGEGSRLTVL.

A single count supports this clone. V and J are TRBV5-1 and TRBJ1-5; D remains unclear. Germline V lookup: CDR1 SGHRS, CDR2 YFSETQ. The CDR3 is made up of 15 amino acids. V gave up 8 bases and J gave up 2 bases, with 17 bases separating them. CDR3 protein: CARKKPPGGNQPQHF. The DNA of the CDR3 is TGCGCCAGAAAAAAACCCCCTGGGGGCAATCAGCCCCAGCATTTT.

J is TRBJ2-5 and V is TRBV27; maybe TRBD2 (5 bases). The CDR3 extends over 15 amino acids. Between the trimmed V and J ends, which lost 4 bases and 4 bases, there was a span of 16 bases. Germline CDR1 MNHEY, CDR2 SMNVEV (reference sequence). CDR3 sequence: CASSSRGLPGETQYF. The DNA for the CDR3 is TGTGCCAGCAGTTCCCGAGGGCTCCCAGGAGAGACCCAGTACTTC.

V gene TRBV27 combines with J gene TRBJ1-2; D remains unclear. CDR1 MNHEY and CDR2 SMNVEV come from the germline V gene (reference sequence). CDR3 size: 14 residues. The V gene lost 8 bases and the J gene lost 2 bases, with 15 bases spanning the gap. The CDR3 region is CASAIKVPNYGYTF. For the CDR3, the DNA is TGTGCCAGCGCCATCAAGGTACCGAACTATGGCTACACCTTC.

The V call is TRBV5-1, the J call TRBJ2-3; D perhaps matches TRBD1 (5 bases). Trimming took off 7 bases at V and 1 base at J, with 13 bases between the two ends. Germline values: CDR1 SGHRS, CDR2 YFSETQ. This CDR3 spans 14 amino acids. DNA for the CDR3: TGCGCCAGCGGAGACCTAGGGGGCACAGATACGCAGTATTTT. It yields the protein CASGDLGGTDTQYF. Using reference TRBV5-1 and TRBJ2-3 for the parts outside the CDR3, the full variable domain is KAGVTQTPRYLIKTRGQQVTLSCSPISGHRSVSWYQQTPGQGLQFLFEYFSETQRNKGNFPGRFSGRQFSNSRSEMNVSTLELGDSALYLCASGDLGGTDTQYFGPGTRLTVL.

CDR3: CATSRDTTGFYGYTF. As DNA, the CDR3 is TGTGCCACCAGCAGAGACACAACAGGGTTTTATGGCTACACCTTC. V and J are TRBV15 and TRBJ1-2; tentative D call: TRBD1 (6 bases). CDR1 LNHNV and CDR2 YYDKDF come from the germline V gene (reference sequence). The CDR3 has 15 amino acids. Deletions cut 0 bases from V and 5 bases from J, with 13 bases between.

This chain joins TRBV7-9 and TRBJ2-3, with a tentative D call TRBD2 (6 bases). CDR1 is SEHNR and CDR2 is FQNEAQ in the germline V gene (reference sequence). The CDR3 is made up of 14 amino acids. V dropped 3 bases and J dropped 6 bases, with 13 bases sitting between them. The CDR3 sequence is CASSLGTLLDTQYF. In DNA form, the CDR3 reads TGTGCCAGCAGCTTGGGGACTCTTCTCGATACGCAGTATTTT.

The chain combines TRBV5-1 with TRBJ2-5; unclear D gene. V was clipped by 3 bases and J by 5 bases, with 11 bases between them. Germline loops: CDR1 SGHRS, CDR2 YFSETQ. This CDR3 has 13 residues. The CDR3 spells CASSSDGRETQYF. The CDR3, as DNA: TGCGCCAGCAGCTCGGACGGCCGGGAGACCCAGTACTTC.

The CDR3 coding sequence is TGCAGCGTAGGCTCGACCCTGGACAGGGGGGAGCAGTACTTC. This translates into CSVGSTLDRGEQYF. The chain couples TRBV29-1 to TRBJ2-7, with 10 bases that match TRBD1. This CDR3 has 14 residues. With 6 bases clipped from V and 7 bases from J, the junction kept 12 bases outside the gene matches. Germline loops: CDR1 SQVTM, CDR2 ANQGSEA.

Written as DNA, the CDR3 is TGTGCCACCAGCAGAGTCCCAGCCGGGACAGGGGGCGACTATGGCTACACCTTC. Its protein product is CATSRVPAGTGGDYGYTF. This chain joins TRBV15 and TRBJ1-2; 12 bases line up with TRBD1. Per the germline V gene, CDR1 is LNHNV and CDR2 is YYDKDF (reference sequence). With 1 base clipped from V and 3 bases from J, the junction kept 9 bases outside the gene matches. The CDR3 runs 18 residues. Drawing the rest from reference TRBV15 and TRBJ1-2, the complete variable domain is DAMVIQNPRYQVTQFGKPVTLSCSQTLNHNVMYWYQQKSSQAPKLLFHYYDKDFNNEADTPDNFQSRRPNTSFCFLDIRSPGLGDTAMYLCATSRVPAGTGGDYGYTFGSGTRLTVV.

The chain employs TRBV19 and TRBJ2-5; TRBD2 matches at 9 bases. V was clipped by 5 bases and J by 5 bases; unmatched bases: 12. The CDR3 is 16 residues long. Germline CDR1 reads LNHDA; CDR2 reads SQIVND (reference sequence). This chain's CDR3 is CASSPQRLAGWETQYF. DNA of the CDR3: TGTGCCAGTAGTCCCCAGCGGCTAGCGGGGTGGGAGACCCAGTACTTC.

This chain links TRBV4-1 with TRBJ2-5, with TRBD2 identical over 8 bases. Germline V gene lookup returns CDR1 MGHRA and CDR2 YSYEKL. There are 16 residues in the CDR3. The junction had 13 bases not matched to a gene; V was cut back by 3 bases and J by 7 bases. The CDR3 sequence is CASSQTGTRGMGTQYF. The CDR3 region has the DNA TGCGCCAGCAGCCAGACCGGGACTAGAGGGATGGGGACCCAGTACTTC.

V usage is TRBV27 and J usage is TRBJ1-1, with 10 nucleotides matching TRBD1. The CDR3 is made up of 14 amino acids. After removal of 6 bases from V and 2 bases from J, the junction contained 3 bases not matched to a gene. CDR1 MNHEY and CDR2 SMNVEV come from the germline V gene (reference sequence). CDR3 sequence reads: CASSRDRGNTEAFF. The CDR3 nucleotides are TGTGCCAGCAGCCGGGACAGGGGAAACACTGAAGCTTTCTTT.

The chain combines TRBV7-9 with TRBJ2-5, with TRBD1 matching over 7 bases. V was pared by 8 bases and J by 0 bases, with 9 bases of the junction left unmatched. The germline CDR1 and CDR2 sequences are SEHNR and FQNEAQ (reference sequence). CDR3 length equals 15 residues. Here the CDR3 reads CASGLPTGNQETQYF. The DNA for the CDR3 is TGTGCCAGCGGTCTACCGACAGGGAACCAAGAGACCCAGTACTTC.

CDR3 residues: CASSLGGGFGNQPQHF. CDR3 bases: TGTGCCAGCAGTTTAGGGGGCGGGTTCGGCAATCAGCCCCAGCATTTT. The chain employs TRBV27 and TRBJ1-5; D possibly corresponds to TRBD1 (6 bases). Germline V CDR1 and CDR2: MNHEY, SMNVEV (reference sequence). Trimming cost V 2 bases and J 2 bases, with 13 bases left between them. CDR3 length: 16 amino acids.

The chain employs TRBV28 and TRBJ1-1; the D is unclear. This CDR3 spans 15 amino acids. Deletions cut 5 bases from V and 0 bases from J, with 13 bases between. CDR1 and CDR2 from the germline V gene are MDHEN and SYDVKM. CDR3 in amino acids: CASSPHRTLNTEAFF. The DNA of the CDR3 is TGTGCCAGCAGTCCCCATAGAACCTTGAACACTGAAGCTTTCTTT.

The rearrangement links TRBV7-9 to TRBJ1-2; 7 bases are a match to TRBD1. The V segment lost 5 bases and the J segment 1 base; nucleotides outside the gene matches: 4. The CDR3 totals 14 residues. Germline CDR1 reads SEHNR; CDR2 reads FQNEAQ (reference sequence). The CDR3 nucleotides read TGTGCCAGCAGCCTCTCAGGGGGTAACTATGGCTACACCTTC. Its protein is CASSLSGGNYGYTF.

The V call is TRBV5-1, the J call TRBJ2-6, with D uncertain. The V end lost 0 bases, the J end lost 0 bases, and 4 bases lay between the germline ends. Per the germline V gene, CDR1 is SGHRS and CDR2 is YFSETQ. This CDR3 region has 15 residues. CDR3 region: CASSLGSSGANVLTF. The CDR3 bases are TGCGCCAGCAGCTTGGGGAGCTCTGGGGCCAACGTCCTGACTTTC.

The rearrangement joins TRBV20-1 to TRBJ1-1; D is perhaps TRBD1 (6 bases). The germline V and J ends were trimmed by 6 bases and 11 bases, with 16 bases remaining between them. Germline CDR1 is DFQATT and CDR2 is SNEGSKA (reference sequence). The CDR3 totals 11 residues. The CDR3 sequence: CSASPGVWAFF. The CDR3 DNA reads as TGCAGTGCCAGCCCAGGGGTTTGGGCTTTCTTT.